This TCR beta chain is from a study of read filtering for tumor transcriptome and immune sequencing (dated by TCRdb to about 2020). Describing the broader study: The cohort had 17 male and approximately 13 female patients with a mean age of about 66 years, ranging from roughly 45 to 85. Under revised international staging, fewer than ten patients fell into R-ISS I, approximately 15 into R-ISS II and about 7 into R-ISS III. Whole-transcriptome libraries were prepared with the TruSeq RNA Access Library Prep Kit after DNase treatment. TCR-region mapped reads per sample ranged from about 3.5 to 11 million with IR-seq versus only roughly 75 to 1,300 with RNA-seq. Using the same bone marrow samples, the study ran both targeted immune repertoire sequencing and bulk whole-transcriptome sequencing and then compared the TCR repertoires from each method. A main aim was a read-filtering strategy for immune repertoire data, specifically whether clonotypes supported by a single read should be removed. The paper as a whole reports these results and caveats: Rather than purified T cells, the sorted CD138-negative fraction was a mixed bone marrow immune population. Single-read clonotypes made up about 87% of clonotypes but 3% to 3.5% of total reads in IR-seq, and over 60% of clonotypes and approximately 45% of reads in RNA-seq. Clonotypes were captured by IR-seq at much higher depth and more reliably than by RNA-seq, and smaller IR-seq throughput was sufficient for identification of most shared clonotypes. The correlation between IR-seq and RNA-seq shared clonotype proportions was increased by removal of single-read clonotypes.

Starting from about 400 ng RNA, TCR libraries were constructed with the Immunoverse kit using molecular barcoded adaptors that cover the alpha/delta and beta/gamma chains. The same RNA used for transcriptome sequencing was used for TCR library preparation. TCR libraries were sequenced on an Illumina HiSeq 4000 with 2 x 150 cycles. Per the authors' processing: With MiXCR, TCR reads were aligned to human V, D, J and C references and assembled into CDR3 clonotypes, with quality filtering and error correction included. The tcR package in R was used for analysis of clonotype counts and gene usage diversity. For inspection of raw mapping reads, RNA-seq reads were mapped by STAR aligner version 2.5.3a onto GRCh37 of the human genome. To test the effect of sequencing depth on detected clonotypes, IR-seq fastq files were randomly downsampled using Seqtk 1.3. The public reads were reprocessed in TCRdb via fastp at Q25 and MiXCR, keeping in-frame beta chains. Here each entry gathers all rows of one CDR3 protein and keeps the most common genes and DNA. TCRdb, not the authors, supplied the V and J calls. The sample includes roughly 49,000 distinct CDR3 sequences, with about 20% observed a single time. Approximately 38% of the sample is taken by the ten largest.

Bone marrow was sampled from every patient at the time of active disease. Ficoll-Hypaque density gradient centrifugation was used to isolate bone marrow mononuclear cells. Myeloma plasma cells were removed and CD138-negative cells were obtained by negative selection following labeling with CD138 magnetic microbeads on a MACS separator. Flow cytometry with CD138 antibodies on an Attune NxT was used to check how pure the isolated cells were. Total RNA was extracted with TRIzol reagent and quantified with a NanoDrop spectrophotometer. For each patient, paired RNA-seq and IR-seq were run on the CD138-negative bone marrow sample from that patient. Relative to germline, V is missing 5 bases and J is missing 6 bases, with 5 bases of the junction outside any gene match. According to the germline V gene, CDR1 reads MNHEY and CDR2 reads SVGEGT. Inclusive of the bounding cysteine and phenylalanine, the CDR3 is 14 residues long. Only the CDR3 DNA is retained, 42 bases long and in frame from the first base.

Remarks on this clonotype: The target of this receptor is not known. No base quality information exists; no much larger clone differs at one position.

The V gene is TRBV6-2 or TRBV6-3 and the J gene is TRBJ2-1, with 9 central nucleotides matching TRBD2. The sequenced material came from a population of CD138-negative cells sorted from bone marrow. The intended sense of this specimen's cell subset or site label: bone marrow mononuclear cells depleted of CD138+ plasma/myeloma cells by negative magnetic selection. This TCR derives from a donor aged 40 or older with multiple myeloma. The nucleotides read TGTGCCAGCAGTCCCGCGGGGGGGGGCAATGAGCAGTTCTTC. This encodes CASSPAGGGNEQFF.